The rows below give T cell receptor beta chains drawn from one sample of a study of blood T cells in healthy people across ages. TCRdb independently ran MiXCR on the 5' RACE reads; one entry per CDR3 protein. The table lists 1.4 million or so distinct CDR3 sequences, 42% of them singletons. The sample consisted of blood. The receptors stem from a woman between 18 and 29 years old in good health. Each CDR3 is given with its conserved first and last residue. The D gene is left open where the match is weak. The size entry is marked missing in some rows and otherwise reads once, few, many or a size class.

clone size: NA; J gene: TRBJ2-1; V gene: TRBV7-2; D gene: NA; CDR3 DNA: TGTGCCAGCAGCCTAACCGGGCCCAAAGAGACCCAGTTCTTC; CDR3 protein: CASSLTGPKETQFF
clone size: NA; J gene: TRBJ2-5; V gene: TRBV25-1; D gene: NA; CDR3 DNA: TGTGCCAGCAGTGAATATCGGGGGGCGATTCTTGGTGGAGAGACCCAGTACTTC; CDR3 protein: CASSEYRGAILGGETQYF
clone size: NA; J gene: TRBJ2-1; V gene: TRBV6-1; D gene: TRBD2; CDR3 DNA: TGTGCCAGCAGTACCCCCGGGACTAGCGGGAGGAATGAGCAGTTCTTC; CDR3 protein: CASSTPGTSGRNEQFF
clone size: NA; J gene: TRBJ2-7; V gene: TRBV20-1; D gene: NA; CDR3 DNA: TGCAGTGTCCCGGGCGGAATATCCTACGAGCAGTACTTC; CDR3 protein: CSVPGGISYEQYF
clone size: NA; J gene: TRBJ2-1; V gene: TRBV6-2/TRBV6-3; D gene: NA; CDR3 DNA: TGTGCCAGCAGTTACTCCAGGACCCACTTGGTGAATGAGCAGTTCTTC; CDR3 protein: CASSYSRTHLVNEQFF
clone size: NA; J gene: TRBJ2-3; V gene: TRBV4-3; D gene: TRBD1; CDR3 DNA: TGCGCCAGCAGCCAAGAGGCAGGGGGTACGCAGTATTTT; CDR3 protein: CASSQEAGGTQYF
clone size: NA; J gene: TRBJ1-6; V gene: TRBV29-1; D gene: NA; CDR3 DNA: TGCAGCGCTAAGACAGACTTTAATTCACCCCTCCACTTT; CDR3 protein: CSAKTDFNSPLHF
clone size: NA; J gene: TRBJ2-1; V gene: TRBV9; D gene: NA; CDR3 DNA: TGTGCCAGCAGCGTAGCACTTATGGATGAGCAGTTCTTC; CDR3 protein: CASSVALMDEQFF
clone size: NA; J gene: TRBJ1-5; V gene: TRBV12-5; D gene: TRBD1; CDR3 DNA: TGTGCTAGTGGTTTGGTGCCCCGGTGGGGACAGGAGCGTCAGCCCCAGCATTTT; CDR3 protein: CASGLVPRWGQERQPQHF
clone size: few; J gene: TRBJ1-1; V gene: TRBV14; D gene: NA; CDR3 DNA: TGTGCCAGCAGCCAAGAACAGGGCACTGAAGCTTTCTTT; CDR3 protein: CASSQEQGTEAFF
clone size: NA; J gene: TRBJ1-1; V gene: TRBV10-3; D gene: NA; CDR3 DNA: TGTGCCATCTTCCAGAACACTGAAGCTTTCTTT; CDR3 protein: CAIFQNTEAFF
clone size: NA; J gene: TRBJ1-1; V gene: TRBV4-1; D gene: NA; CDR3 DNA: TGCGCCAGCAGCCAAGTCGGGTTCGGGGAGGACACTGAAGCTTTCTTT; CDR3 protein: CASSQVGFGEDTEAFF
clone size: NA; J gene: TRBJ1-5; V gene: TRBV11-2; D gene: TRBD1; CDR3 DNA: TGTGCCAGCAGCCCCACACGGGACAGGGGGCAAGTCAATCAGCCCCAGCATTTT; CDR3 protein: CASSPTRDRGQVNQPQHF
clone size: NA; J gene: TRBJ1-2; V gene: TRBV20-1; D gene: NA; CDR3 DNA: TGCAGTGCTAGGACAGACAGAGACTATGGCTACACCTTC; CDR3 protein: CSARTDRDYGYTF
clone size: few; J gene: TRBJ2-7; V gene: TRBV27; D gene: NA; CDR3 DNA: TGTGCCAGCAGTTTAAAAGTGGTCGGAGGGCTCAACCCAAACTACGAGCAGTACTTC; CDR3 protein: CASSLKVVGGLNPNYEQYF
clone size: NA; J gene: TRBJ2-1; V gene: TRBV6-6; D gene: NA; CDR3 DNA: TGTGCCAGCAGTTACCGAGGCGGGGACAGCTCCTACAATGAGCGGTTCTTC; CDR3 protein: CASSYRGGDSSYNERFF
clone size: few; J gene: TRBJ2-1; V gene: TRBV7-2; D gene: NA; CDR3 DNA: TGTGCCAGCAGCTTAGGTGGACAGCGGGCTTACAATGAGCAGTTCTTC; CDR3 protein: CASSLGGQRAYNEQFF
clone size: NA; J gene: TRBJ1-5; V gene: TRBV6-1; D gene: TRBD1; CDR3 DNA: TGTGCCAGATCCAAGCAAAGGACAGGGGGTGGGTATAGCAATCAGCCCCAGCATTTT; CDR3 protein: CARSKQRTGGGYSNQPQHF
clone size: few; J gene: TRBJ2-1; V gene: TRBV18; D gene: NA; CDR3 DNA: TGTGCCAGCTCACCACTGCGGGGGACAAGCTCCTACAATGAGCAGTTCTTC; CDR3 protein: CASSPLRGTSSYNEQFF
clone size: NA; J gene: TRBJ2-1; V gene: TRBV3-1; D gene: TRBD2; CDR3 DNA: TGTGCCAGCTATATGAGCGGGAGGAGCCATGAGCAGTTCTTC; CDR3 protein: CASYMSGRSHEQFF
clone size: NA; J gene: TRBJ1-2; V gene: TRBV5-5; D gene: NA; CDR3 DNA: TGTGCCAGCAGCATAACAGGGTGGTATGGCTACACCTTC; CDR3 protein: CASSITGWYGYTF
clone size: few; J gene: TRBJ1-1; V gene: TRBV5-6; D gene: TRBD1; CDR3 DNA: TGTGCCAGCAGCTTACGACAGGGCTTGGGCACTGAAGCTTTCTTT; CDR3 protein: CASSLRQGLGTEAFF
clone size: NA; J gene: TRBJ1-2; V gene: TRBV4-2; D gene: TRBD1; CDR3 DNA: TGTGCCAGCAGACCGGGACAGGGAGTTTTAGGCTACACCTTC; CDR3 protein: CASRPGQGVLGYTF
clone size: few; J gene: TRBJ2-1; V gene: TRBV20-1; D gene: TRBD2; CDR3 DNA: TGCAGTGCTAGAGATCGTACTAGCGGCAATGAGCAGTTCTTC; CDR3 protein: CSARDRTSGNEQFF
clone size: NA; J gene: TRBJ1-2; V gene: TRBV30; D gene: NA; CDR3 DNA: TGTGCCTGGAGTCTGCCAACCTACGGGGCAAATGGCTACACCTTC; CDR3 protein: CAWSLPTYGANGYTF
clone size: few; J gene: TRBJ2-4; V gene: TRBV20-1; D gene: NA; CDR3 DNA: TGCAGTGCTCAACGGGGCCATGGGGGAAACATTCAGTACTTC; CDR3 protein: CSAQRGHGGNIQYF
clone size: few; J gene: TRBJ1-5; V gene: TRBV20-1; D gene: TRBD1; CDR3 DNA: TGCAGTGGTATTCCCGGGACAGGGAAGGGAAGCCAGCCCCAGCATTTT; CDR3 protein: CSGIPGTGKGSQPQHF
clone size: NA; J gene: TRBJ2-7; V gene: TRBV27; D gene: NA; CDR3 DNA: TGTGCCAGCAGTTGGGCATCAGGGTCGGACGAGCAGTACTTC; CDR3 protein: CASSWASGSDEQYF
clone size: NA; J gene: TRBJ2-7; V gene: TRBV7-9; D gene: NA; CDR3 DNA: TGTGCCAGCAGCTTAGCATGGGGGGAGGCATGGTACTTC; CDR3 protein: CASSLAWGEAWYF
clone size: NA; J gene: TRBJ2-1; V gene: TRBV11-2; D gene: NA; CDR3 DNA: TGTGCCAGCAGCTTGGCCCCGGACTATTCTTACAATGAGCAGTTCTTC; CDR3 protein: CASSLAPDYSYNEQFF
clone size: few; J gene: TRBJ2-1; V gene: TRBV20-1; D gene: TRBD2; CDR3 DNA: TGCAGTGCTAGAGATCTTAGATGGGCGGGAGGCCCCTACAATGAGCAGTTCTTC; CDR3 protein: CSARDLRWAGGPYNEQFF
clone size: few; J gene: TRBJ2-3; V gene: TRBV20-1; D gene: TRBD1; CDR3 DNA: TGCAGTGCTCCAAACCCGGGACAGAGCACAGATACGCAGTATTTT; CDR3 protein: CSAPNPGQSTDTQYF
clone size: NA; J gene: TRBJ1-6; V gene: TRBV20-1; D gene: NA; CDR3 DNA: TGCAGTGCAAGGACAGATTCACCCCTCCACTTT; CDR3 protein: CSARTDSPLHF
clone size: NA; J gene: TRBJ1-6; V gene: TRBV19; D gene: TRBD1; CDR3 DNA: TGTGCCACCCGGACAGGACCAAATTCACCCCTCCACTTT; CDR3 protein: CATRTGPNSPLHF
clone size: few; J gene: TRBJ1-4; V gene: TRBV20-1; D gene: NA; CDR3 DNA: TGCAGTGCTAGAGACAAGACAGGCCTCGGGGAAAAACTGTTTTTT; CDR3 protein: CSARDKTGLGEKLFF
clone size: NA; J gene: TRBJ2-7; V gene: TRBV12-3/TRBV12-4; D gene: TRBD2; CDR3 DNA: TGTGCCAGCAGTACGGCCGGGACTAGCGGGACCTACGAGCAGTACTTC; CDR3 protein: CASSTAGTSGTYEQYF
clone size: many; J gene: TRBJ2-7; V gene: TRBV20-1; D gene: NA; CDR3 DNA: TGCAGTGCTCTTCGACAGGAGTTCGGCGAGCAGTACTTC; CDR3 protein: CSALRQEFGEQYF
clone size: NA; J gene: TRBJ2-1; V gene: TRBV4-1; D gene: TRBD2; CDR3 DNA: TGCGCCAGCAGCCCATTGGTCCCAACTTCCGGGACTAGCGGCTACAATGAGCAGTTCTTC; CDR3 protein: CASSPLVPTSGTSGYNEQFF
clone size: NA; J gene: TRBJ2-1; V gene: TRBV5-1; D gene: TRBD2; CDR3 DNA: TGCGCCAGCAGCTTGACTAGCGGGAGATATAGGAATGAGCAGTTCTTC; CDR3 protein: CASSLTSGRYRNEQFF
clone size: once; J gene: TRBJ2-5; V gene: TRBV7-6; D gene: NA; CDR3 DNA: TGTGCCAGCAGCTTAGCGAGAAGGGGTGAGACCCAGTACTTC; CDR3 protein: CASSLARRGETQYF
clone size: many; J gene: TRBJ2-5; V gene: TRBV4-2; D gene: NA; CDR3 DNA: TGTGCCAGCAGCCAAGATTCCGGGACCATGGAAGAGACCCAGTACTTC; CDR3 protein: CASSQDSGTMEETQYF